These 14 T cell receptor beta chains were all obtained from the same sample, sequenced in a study of CD8+ T cells in alopecia areata. Reverse transcribed after extraction, RNA yielded cDNA as the sequencing template. Some clones are missing from TCRdb's copy, which holds only in-frame ones; the method was immunoSEQ multiplex PCR. The sample contains about 120,000 clones, almost 50% of which appear only once. The material was CD8+ T cells sorted from blood, obtained at week 0. The source of these receptors is a human donor with alopecia areata.

This rearrangement joins TRBV2 to TRBJ1-5, with 7 bases that match TRBD1. V shed 5 bases and J 3 bases; nucleotides not matched to a gene: 10. Germline loops: CDR1 SNHLY, CDR2 FYNNEI. The CDR3 sequence is 16 residues long. This CDR3 is CASSLGTAEFNQPQHF. CDR3 nucleotides: TGTGCCAGCAGTCTCGGGACAGCCGAATTCAATCAGCCCCAGCATTTT.

The rearrangement joins TRBV29-1 to TRBJ2-3, with 7 bases matching TRBD2. The germline V gene encodes CDR1 SQVTM and CDR2 ANQGSEA. The CDR3 has 13 residues. Trimming removed 4 bases from V and 4 bases from J; junction bases left unmatched: 5. The CDR3 loop reads CSVVAGEADTQYF. CDR3 DNA sequence: TGCAGCGTTGTTGCGGGGGAGGCAGATACGCAGTATTTT.

This clone was seen only a few times. This chain uses TRBV27 with TRBJ1-5, with 7 bases that match TRBD1. CDR3 length: 14 residues. The trim removed 2 bases at V and 6 bases at J, leaving 4 bases unmatched. Germline loops: CDR1 MNHEY, CDR2 SMNVEV (reference sequence). The CDR3, as DNA: TGTGCCAGCAGTTTACGGGACAGCTCTCAGCCCCAGCATTTT. Protein product: CASSLRDSSQPQHF.

The chain couples TRBV30 to TRBJ1-2; no clear D. The CDR3 is 13 amino acids. Germline V CDR1 and CDR2: GTSNPN, SVGIG (reference sequence). Deletions cut 2 bases from V and 0 bases from J, with 7 bases between. This chain's CDR3 is CAWSLSTNYGYTF. The CDR3 bases are TGTGCCTGGAGTCTGTCCACTAACTATGGCTACACCTTC.

In its sample, this clone was seen a few times. V gene TRBV13 combines with J gene TRBJ1-2; D not resolved. Germline-derived CDR1 and CDR2 are PRHDT and FYEKMQ (reference sequence). This CDR3 has 14 residues. Trimming left V 3 bases short and J 0 bases short, with 8 bases between. CDR3 sequence (DNA): TGTGCCAGCAGCTTCCAGCCTGCTAACTATGGCTACACCTTC. Residues: CASSFQPANYGYTF.

The chain links TRBV5-6 to TRBJ1-4; D remains ambiguous. Trimming left V 4 bases short and J 3 bases short, with 10 bases between. The CDR3 covers 14 residues. CDR1 and CDR2 (germline): SGHDT, YYEEEE. Here the CDR3 reads CASSPAHSNEKLFF. As DNA, the CDR3 is TGTGCCAGCAGCCCTGCACACTCTAATGAAAAACTGTTTTTT.

The chain links TRBV9 to TRBJ1-2; 8 bases align to TRBD1. Germline-derived CDR1 and CDR2 are SGDLS and YYNGEE. Unmatched junction bases numbered 2, after V lost 3 bases and J lost 7 bases. The CDR3 covers 12 residues. The CDR3 nucleotides read TGTGCCAGCAGCGCAGGGGGCAGTGGCTACACCTTC. It translates to CASSAGGSGYTF.

This clone was counted only a few times. The J gene is TRBJ2-7, the V gene TRBV29-1; the D call may be TRBD1 or TRBD2 (5 bases each). The CDR3 contains 13 residues. Germline loops: CDR1 SQVTM, CDR2 ANQGSEA. V gave up 3 bases and J gave up 2 bases, with 11 bases separating them. The CDR3 DNA is TGCAGCGTTGATCGGGACGGAACCTACGAGCAGTACTTC. Translating gives CSVDRDGTYEQYF.

The chain joins TRBV9 to TRBJ2-2, with 8 bases matching TRBD1. The V gene end was trimmed by 4 bases and the J gene end by 3 bases; junction bases not matched to a gene: 11. There are 17 residues in the CDR3. Germline V CDR1 and CDR2: SGDLS, YYNGEE. The CDR3 sequence: CASSHDPRTGYTGELFF. The CDR3 nucleotides are TGTGCCAGCAGCCACGACCCTCGGACAGGGTACACCGGGGAGCTGTTTTTT.

This clone showed up many times. V and J are TRBV6-6 and TRBJ2-2; the D is unclear. Germline V gene data show CDR1 as MNHNY and CDR2 as SVGAGI (reference sequence). The V and J ends lost 0 bases and 4 bases respectively, with 3 bases between them. The CDR3 runs 13 residues. In DNA, the CDR3 is TGTGCCAGCAGTTACTCGACCACCGGGGAGCTGTTTTTT. Translated, it gives CASSYSTTGELFF.

This clone was picked up many times. The chain couples TRBV6-6 to TRBJ2-1; 7 positions agree with TRBD1. With V trimmed by 6 bases and J by 4 bases, 6 bases remained unmatched. The CDR3 is made up of 14 amino acids. The germline CDR1 and CDR2 sequences are MNHNY and SVGAGI (reference sequence). CDR3 in DNA: TGTGCCAGCAGCCGGGACAGCGCTTACAATGAGCAGTTCTTC. It specifies CASSRDSAYNEQFF.

The rearrangement joins TRBV27 to TRBJ1-6, with 10 bases fitting TRBD1. The V gene's germline CDR1 is MNHEY and CDR2 SMNVEV (reference sequence). The CDR3 has 16 amino acids. The J segment lost 8 bases and the V segment lost 0 bases, leaving 4 bases of the junction unmatched. In nucleotides, the CDR3 is TGTGCCAGCAGTTTATCGGACAGGGGGGGAGATTCACCCCTCCACTTT. Protein: CASSLSDRGGDSPLHF.

V usage is TRBV6-5 and J usage is TRBJ1-6, with 7 bases identical to TRBD1. CDR1 and CDR2 (germline): MNHEY, SVGAGI. The CDR3 loop spans 16 amino acids. V shed 4 bases and J 7 bases; nucleotides not matched to a gene: 10. DNA for the CDR3: TGTGCCAGCAGTTCCCCGGGGACAGACGGGAATTCACCCCTCCACTTT. Translation gives CASSSPGTDGNSPLHF.

The chain is built from TRBV4-1 and TRBJ2-5; 8 bases match TRBD2. Germline CDR1 MGHRA, CDR2 YSYEKL. V shed 1 base and J 4 bases; nucleotides not matched to a gene: 5. This CDR3 has 15 amino acids. The CDR3 DNA is TGCGCCAGCAGCCAAGGACGGGGGGGCGGAGAGACCCAGTACTTC. Encoded protein: CASSQGRGGGETQYF.